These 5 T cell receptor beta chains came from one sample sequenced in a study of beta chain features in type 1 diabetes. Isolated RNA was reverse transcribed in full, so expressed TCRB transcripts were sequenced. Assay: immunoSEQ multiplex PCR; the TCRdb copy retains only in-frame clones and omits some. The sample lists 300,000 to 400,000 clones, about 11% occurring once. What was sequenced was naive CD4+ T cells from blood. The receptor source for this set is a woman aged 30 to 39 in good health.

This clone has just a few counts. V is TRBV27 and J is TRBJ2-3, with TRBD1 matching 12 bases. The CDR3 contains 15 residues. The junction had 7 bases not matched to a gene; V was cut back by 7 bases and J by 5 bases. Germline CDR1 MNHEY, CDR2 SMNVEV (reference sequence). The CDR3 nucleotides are TGTGCCAGCAACACCGGGACAGGGGGCATAGATACGCAGTATTTT. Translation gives CASNTGTGGIDTQYF.

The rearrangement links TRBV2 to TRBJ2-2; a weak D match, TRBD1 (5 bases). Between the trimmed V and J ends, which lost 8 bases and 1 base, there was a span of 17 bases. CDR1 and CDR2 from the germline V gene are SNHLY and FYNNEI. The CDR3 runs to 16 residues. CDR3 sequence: CASGAVDPQNTGELFF. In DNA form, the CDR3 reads TGTGCCAGCGGGGCGGTAGATCCTCAGAACACCGGGGAGCTGTTTTTT.

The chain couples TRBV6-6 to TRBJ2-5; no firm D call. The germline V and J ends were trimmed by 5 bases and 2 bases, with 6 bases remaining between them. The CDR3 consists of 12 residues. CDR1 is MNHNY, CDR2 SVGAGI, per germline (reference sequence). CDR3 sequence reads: CASSVRQETQYF. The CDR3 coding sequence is TGTGCCAGCAGTGTCCGGCAAGAGACCCAGTACTTC.

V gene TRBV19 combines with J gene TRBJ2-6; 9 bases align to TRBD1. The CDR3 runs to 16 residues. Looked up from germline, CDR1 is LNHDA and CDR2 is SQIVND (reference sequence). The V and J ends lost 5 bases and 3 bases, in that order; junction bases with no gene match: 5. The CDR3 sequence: CASSSTGGGGANVLTF. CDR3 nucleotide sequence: TGTGCCAGTAGTTCAACAGGGGGCGGTGGGGCCAACGTCCTGACTTTC.

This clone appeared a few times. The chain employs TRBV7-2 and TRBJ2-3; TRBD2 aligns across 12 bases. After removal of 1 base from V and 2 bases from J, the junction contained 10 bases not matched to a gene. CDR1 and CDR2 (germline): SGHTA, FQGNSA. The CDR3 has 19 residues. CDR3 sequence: CASSLESGGLAGNTDTQYF. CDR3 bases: TGTGCCAGCAGCTTAGAAAGTGGCGGACTAGCGGGAAACACAGATACGCAGTATTTT.